These 31 T cell receptor beta chains were sequenced from one sample in a study of cytomegalovirus exposure and HLA in healthy donors (dated by TCRdb to about 2017). Preparation of the library involved the immunoSEQ multiplex PCR assay. For the multiplex PCR, a mixture combining 60 forward primers for TCR Vbeta segments and 13 reverse primers for TCR Jbeta segments was used. Sourced from immuneACCESS, this table was stored by TCRdb with only in-frame sequences that have V and J called. A share of the clones is absent; for the studies checked, an unresolved V gene accounts for under half, and the remainder has no known explanation. The sample yields some 110,000 clones; approximately 80% were counted once. 2.5% to 3% of the sample belongs to the ten largest clones. Source material: PBMCs. Receptors originate from a woman aged 18-29 years in good health and CMV-seropositive.

A single count supports this clone. The chain uses TRBV27 and TRBJ2-7; a possible D gene is TRBD1 (6 bases). V lost 6 bases to trimming and J lost 6 bases, with 9 bases between them. Germline assignment: CDR1 MNHEY and CDR2 SMNVEV (reference sequence). The CDR3 covers 11 residues. The CDR3 protein is CASRLRGEQYF. In DNA form, the CDR3 reads TGTGCCAGCAGGCTCAGGGGCGAGCAGTACTTC.

The CDR3 nucleotides are TGTGCCAGCAGCCGGGGACAGTTACTGTCAGGGAAACTGTTTTTT. Translating gives CASSRGQLLSGKLFF. The J gene is TRBJ1-4, the V gene TRBV5-8; the match to TRBD1 covers 7 bases. Germline V gene lookup returns CDR1 SGHTS and CDR2 YDEGEE. J gave up 11 bases and V 4 bases, and 14 bases lay outside the gene matches. The CDR3 runs to 15 residues.

The rearrangement joins TRBV4-1 to TRBJ2-7; 12 nucleotides agree with TRBD2. The CDR3 contains 14 residues. Losses at the gene ends were 4 bases for V and 6 bases for J; bases not matched to a gene: 4. Germline loops: CDR1 MGHRA, CDR2 YSYEKL. CDR3 nucleotide sequence: TGCGCCAGCAGCCCTAGCGGGGGGGTGAGCGAGCAGTACTTC. This gives the protein CASSPSGGVSEQYF.

This chain uses TRBV28 with TRBJ1-3, with D possibly TRBD1 on 5 matching bases. Germline V gene lookup returns CDR1 MDHEN and CDR2 SYDVKM. The CDR3 runs to 16 residues. V was cut by 8 bases and J by 2 bases, with 19 bases left in between. CDR3 protein: CASARVRGSTGNTIYF. The CDR3 bases are TGTGCCAGCGCCCGCGTCCGGGGGAGTACTGGAAACACCATATATTTT.

The chain carries TRBV6-5 and TRBJ2-5, with D possibly TRBD1 on 6 matching bases. V lost 7 bases and J lost 5, with 14 bases in between. The CDR3 has 13 amino acids. Germline V lookup: CDR1 MNHEY, CDR2 SVGAGI. The CDR3 region has the DNA TGTGCCAGCAAATCTACAGGGATTGAGACCCAGTACTTC. It yields the protein CASKSTGIETQYF.

This clone was seen at least ten times. The gene calls are TRBV11-3 and TRBJ2-3; 7 positions agree with TRBD2. The J segment lost 2 bases and the V segment lost 5 bases, leaving 7 bases of the junction unmatched. Germline lookup yields CDR1 SGHNT and CDR2 YENEEA. This CDR3 contains 15 residues. CDR3 nucleotide sequence: TGTGCCAGCAGCCGCCGAGCGGGGTCCACAGATACGCAGTATTTT. It codes for CASSRRAGSTDTQYF.

The V gene is TRBV30, the J gene TRBJ1-5, with unresolved D. The CDR3 runs 14 residues. CDR1 is GTSNPN, CDR2 SVGIG, per germline (reference sequence). Deletions cut 0 bases from V and 2 bases from J, with 8 bases between. The CDR3 protein is CAWSVGRGNQPQHF. The CDR3 DNA follows: TGTGCCTGGAGTGTGGGGAGGGGCAATCAGCCCCAGCATTTT.

V gene TRBV5-1 combines with J gene TRBJ2-5; D gene unclear. Germline V gives CDR1 SGHRS, CDR2 YFSETQ. With 4 bases removed from V and 5 bases from J, the gap between germline ends came to 9 bases. There are 12 residues in the CDR3. This CDR3 is CASSETRETQYF. CDR3 bases: TGCGCCAGCAGCGAAACCCGGGAGACCCAGTACTTC.

V and J are TRBV19 and TRBJ2-1, with 8 nucleotides matching TRBD1. The CDR3 is made up of 14 amino acids. CDR1 is LNHDA, CDR2 SQIVND, per germline (reference sequence). Germline trimming cut 4 bases from V and 7 bases from J; bases unmatched to any gene: 6. The CDR3 loop reads CASSTTGERNEQFF. In DNA, the CDR3 is TGTGCCAGTAGTACGACAGGGGAGAGGAATGAGCAGTTCTTC.

In this sample, this clone turned up once. This chain links TRBV7-6 with TRBJ2-3; 11 nucleotides line up with TRBD1. With V trimmed by 4 bases and J by 0 bases, 12 bases remained unmatched. CDR3 length: 19 residues. CDR1 is SGHVS and CDR2 is FNYEAQ in the germline V gene. As DNA, the CDR3 is TGTGCCAGCAGCTCTAACCGGGACAGGGGGGCCGAAAGCACAGATACGCAGTATTTT. Translation: CASSSNRDRGAESTDTQYF.

This clone showed up just a few times. The genes are TRBV2 and TRBJ2-1; 12 bases align to TRBD2. Germline CDR1 SNHLY, CDR2 FYNNEI. The CDR3 is 15 residues long. The trim removed 6 bases at V and 8 bases at J, leaving 8 bases unmatched. This chain's CDR3 is CASRPTSGRLHEQFF. DNA for the CDR3: TGTGCCAGCAGGCCAACTAGCGGGAGGCTCCATGAGCAGTTCTTC.

V and J are TRBV6-6 and TRBJ2-3, with 7 positions matching TRBD2. The trim removed 6 bases at V and 5 bases at J, leaving 14 bases unmatched. The CDR3 consists of 16 residues. Germline loops: CDR1 MNHNY, CDR2 SVGAGI (reference sequence). The CDR3 is CASRPSRERGKDTQYF. CDR3 sequence (DNA): TGTGCCAGCAGACCCTCGCGGGAGAGGGGCAAAGATACGCAGTATTTT.

The chain recombines TRBV6-5 with TRBJ1-1; 10 nucleotides agree with TRBD1. Germline trimming cut 5 bases from V and 6 bases from J; bases unmatched to any gene: 6. Germline CDR1 reads MNHEY; CDR2 reads SVGAGI. The CDR3 runs to 14 residues. The CDR3 loop is CASSEHGTGAEAFF. CDR3 DNA sequence: TGTGCCAGCAGTGAGCACGGGACAGGGGCTGAAGCTTTCTTT.

The chain uses TRBV28 and TRBJ1-3, with a tentative D call TRBD1 (5 bases). CDR1 is MDHEN, CDR2 SYDVKM, per germline. The germline V and J ends were trimmed by 6 bases and 2 bases, with 14 bases remaining between them. The CDR3 is 15 residues long. This CDR3 is CASSNTGTAGNTIYF. CDR3 in DNA: TGTGCCAGCAGCAATACCGGGACTGCTGGAAACACCATATATTTT.

The chain is built from TRBV15 and TRBJ2-3; no firm D call. The length of the CDR3 is 15 residues. Germline V gives CDR1 LNHNV, CDR2 YYDKDF (reference sequence). V was pared by 5 bases and J by 0 bases, with 12 bases between. The CDR3 nucleotides read TGTGCCACCAGCTCCCCCGGCGGTAGCACAGATACGCAGTATTTT. As protein: CATSSPGGSTDTQYF.

CDR3 DNA sequence: TGCGCCAGCAGCTTGGTAGGGGCCGCTATCCACCACGAGCAGTACTTC. As protein: CASSLVGAAIHHEQYF. This sequence joins TRBV5-1 and TRBJ2-7; possibly TRBD1 for D (5 bases). The CDR3 is 16 amino acids. Germline V gene data show CDR1 as SGHRS and CDR2 as YFSETQ. V lost 0 bases, J lost 5 bases, and 18 bases lay in between.

This sequence joins TRBV10-1 and TRBJ2-7; no clear D. The CDR3 runs to 15 residues. Germline V gene data show CDR1 as WNHNN and CDR2 as SYGVQD (reference sequence). V lost 8 bases and J lost 4, with 21 bases in between. This CDR3 reads CASPTPRHDGYEQYF. The CDR3 region has the DNA TGCGCCAGCCCGACGCCTCGGCATGACGGGTACGAGCAGTACTTC.

The CDR3 is CASSLLGGSQYF. DNA for the CDR3: TGCGCCAGCAGCCTACTAGGAGGGTCCCAGTACTTC. V is TRBV4-1 and J is TRBJ2-5; possibly TRBD2 for D (6 bases). V was cut by 4 bases and J by 9 bases, with 12 bases left in between. The CDR3 contains 12 residues. The germline V gene has CDR1 MGHRA and CDR2 YSYEKL.

The gene calls are TRBV6-1 and TRBJ1-5; perhaps TRBD1 as D (5 bases). The CDR3 spans 13 residues. Germline V lookup: CDR1 MNHNS, CDR2 SASEGT. The V and J ends lost 7 bases and 4 bases respectively, with 11 bases between them. For the CDR3, the DNA is TGTGCCAGCAAAGACAGTCTAAATCAGCCCCAGCATTTT. Its protein product is CASKDSLNQPQHF.

CDR3 protein: CASSQSGQWSGNTIYF. CDR3 bases: TGTGCCAGCAGCCAATCGGGACAGTGGTCTGGAAACACCATATATTTT. The genes are TRBV11-3 and TRBJ1-3, with TRBD1 matching over 7 bases. In germline, CDR1 is SGHNT, CDR2 YENEEA. V trimming: 5 bases; J trimming: 1 base; junction bases outside the gene matches: 8. The CDR3 is 16 amino acids.

This chain links TRBV30 with TRBJ2-4, with D perhaps matching TRBD2 (5 bases). CDR1 and CDR2 (germline): GTSNPN, SVGIG (reference sequence). V lost 6 bases to trimming and J lost 7 bases, with 10 bases between them. This CDR3 is 11 amino acids long. This CDR3 is CACSRENIQYF. The CDR3 DNA sequence: TGTGCCTGTTCTAGGGAGAACATTCAGTACTTC.

A few counts support this clone. This chain joins TRBV28 and TRBJ1-1; D not certain. The germline gives CDR1 MDHEN, CDR2 SYDVKM. The germline V and J ends were trimmed by 2 bases and 0 bases, with 13 bases remaining between them. The CDR3 has 16 amino acids. CDR3 sequence reads: CASSLLPSGVNTEAFF. The CDR3 DNA sequence: TGTGCCAGCAGTTTACTACCCTCTGGTGTGAACACTGAAGCTTTCTTT.

V and J are TRBV5-1 and TRBJ2-5; perhaps TRBD1 as D (5 bases). The V end was cut by 3 bases, the J end by 0 bases, with 9 bases between. This CDR3 has 14 amino acids. The V gene's germline CDR1 is SGHRS and CDR2 YFSETQ. The CDR3 nucleotides read TGCGCCAGCAGCTCACAGGAGTACCAAGAGACCCAGTACTTC. Amino acids: CASSSQEYQETQYF.

The chain carries TRBV19 and TRBJ1-5; D is unclear. CDR3 size: 13 residues. Germline-derived CDR1 and CDR2 are LNHDA and SQIVND (reference sequence). V lost 3 bases and J lost 2, with 5 bases in between. The CDR3 nucleotides are TGTGCCAGTAGTATGGCCGGCAATCAGCCCCAGCATTTT. It yields the protein CASSMAGNQPQHF.

The chain joins TRBV5-6 to TRBJ2-7, with 11 positions matching TRBD2. The junction had 2 bases not matched to a gene; V was cut back by 0 bases and J by 3 bases. The V gene's germline CDR1 is SGHDT and CDR2 YYEEEE. This CDR3 comprises 15 residues. CDR3 amino acids: CASSLGLAGYYEQYF. The CDR3 DNA follows: TGTGCCAGCAGCTTGGGACTAGCGGGGTACTACGAGCAGTACTTC.

This clone has just a few counts. The chain uses TRBV6-1 and TRBJ1-4, with 12 bases identical to TRBD1. The germline V gene encodes CDR1 MNHNS and CDR2 SASEGT. The CDR3 consists of 15 residues. The V segment lost 1 base and the J segment 8 bases; nucleotides outside the gene matches: 2. CDR3 sequence: CASSEVGTGGEKLFF. For the CDR3, the DNA is TGTGCCAGCAGTGAAGTAGGGACAGGGGGCGAAAAACTGTTTTTT.

The chain recombines TRBV5-1 with TRBJ2-5; weak D call: TRBD2 (6 bases). The CDR3 covers 15 residues. The germline gives CDR1 SGHRS, CDR2 YFSETQ. Trimming stripped 7 bases from V and 5 bases from J, with 21 bases between. The CDR3 DNA reads TGCGCCAGCCGACACGGGGGTTTGTCAGGGGAGACCCAGTACTTC. Amino acids: CASRHGGLSGETQYF.

This clone appeared a few times. V gene TRBV6-1 combines with J gene TRBJ2-7, with 9 bases matching TRBD2. Germline loops: CDR1 MNHNS, CDR2 SASEGT. V lost 7 bases to trimming and J lost 3 bases; unmatched junction nucleotides: 7. The CDR3 loop spans 14 amino acids. The CDR3 sequence is CASTLAGHGYEQYF. The CDR3 region has the DNA TGTGCCAGCACCCTAGCGGGACACGGCTACGAGCAGTACTTC.

This rearrangement joins TRBV27 to TRBJ2-1, with D hard to call. The CDR3 contains 14 residues. Germline loops: CDR1 MNHEY, CDR2 SMNVEV (reference sequence). Trimming took off 8 bases at V and 5 bases at J, with 16 bases between the two ends. The CDR3 DNA sequence: TGTGCCAGCGGCGAGGCCTTGACGCACAATGAGCAGTTCTTC. Translation gives CASGEALTHNEQFF.

This sequence joins TRBV25-1 and TRBJ1-2; the D gene is possibly TRBD1 (6 bases). Germline-derived CDR1 and CDR2 are MGHDK and SYGVNS. There are 13 residues in the CDR3. Trimming took off 3 bases at V and 4 bases at J, with 9 bases between the two ends. The CDR3 reads CASSDRTAYGYTF. CDR3 DNA sequence: TGTGCCAGCAGTGATCGGACAGCCTATGGCTACACCTTC.

The CDR3 is CASSYRPGELFF. The DNA for the CDR3 is TGTGCCAGCTCATACAGGCCCGGGGAGCTGTTTTTT. The chain carries TRBV18 and TRBJ2-2; D might be TRBD1 (5 bases). Trimming took off 5 bases at V and 6 bases at J, with 7 bases between the two ends. The CDR3 extends over 12 amino acids. Germline V lookup: CDR1 KGHSH, CDR2 LQKENI. The full variable domain, in which reference TRBV18 and TRBJ2-2 provide the parts outside the CDR3, is NAGVMQNPRHLVRRRGQEARLRCSPMKGHSHVYWYRQLPEEGLKFMVYLQKENIIDESGMPKERFSAEFPKEGPSILRIQQVVRGDSAAYFCASSYRPGELFFGEGSRLTVL.